This T cell receptor (beta chain) was profiled in a study of cytomegalovirus exposure and HLA in healthy donors. PCR used 60 Vbeta primers and 13 Jbeta primers. Methods used by the authors: An analysis performed later counted about 80 million unique TCR beta chains (approximately 10 million of them shared). The method was immunoSEQ multiplex PCR; TCRdb's version includes in-frame clones alone and lacks a portion of them. That table is the source of V, J and clone size, and D and trimming were worked out from the DNA. The sample consists of about 180,000 clones, under 85% of them appearing once. V lost 0 bases to trimming and J lost 7 bases; unmatched junction nucleotides: 10. Per germline, CDR1 MDHEN and CDR2 SYDVKM. The CDR3 covers 18 residues. As for this clone: No antigen is known for it.

Whole-study results and caveats: Likely technical artifact: a cluster of highly shared sequence variants. It was confirmed in vitro that a few of the CMV-associated chains were specific for CMV antigens.

The TCR comes from a male donor in good health and CMV-seronegative. The rearrangement links TRBV28 to TRBJ2-1; 12 bases are a match to TRBD2. Sequenced: PBMCs. The CDR3 bases are TGTGCCAGCAGTTTATGGGGACTAGCGGGCGGGAGGGAAAATGAGCAGTTCTTC. It yields the protein CASSLWGLAGGRENEQFF.